This T cell receptor beta chain was recovered during a study of blood T cell repertoires in COVID-19. About the research overall: Whether acute or convalescent, the COVID-19 samples came from the United States, Italy and Spain.

Methods used by the authors: How many nucleated cells were present was estimated from reference gene primer amplification. Clones were read by immunoSEQ multiplex PCR, and TCRdb kept only the in-frame ones, dropping some. The DNA gave D and trimming, while V, J and clone size come from that table. The sample consists of 210,000 or so clones, around 84% of them appearing once. V shed 3 bases and J 5 bases; nucleotides not matched to a gene: 15. The CDR3 runs 17 residues. Germline CDR1 and CDR2: SGDLS and YYNGEE. Material for sequencing was peripheral blood. The receptor was derived from an elderly woman with active or convalescent COVID-19. The chain uses TRBV9 and TRBJ2-5; 8 positions agree with TRBD1. The CDR3 spells CASSAQVGQGAIETQYF. The CDR3 nucleotides are TGTGCCAGCAGCGCCCAGGTCGGTCAGGGGGCAATTGAGACCCAGTACTTC.